This entry lists 30 T cell receptor beta chains sequenced from one sample in a study of T cell responses to AZD1222 COVID-19 vaccine. Repertoires were generated with immunoSEQ multiplex PCR, while TCRdb's copy carries only in-frame clones and drops some. The profile shows roughly 140,000 clones, around 90% of them singletons. This specimen was peripheral blood, taken 28 days after the second AZD1222 dose. All receptors derive from an adult who received the AZD1222 COVID-19 vaccine.

The chain recombines TRBV7-6 with TRBJ1-4; tentative D call: TRBD1 (5 bases). Germline V lookup: CDR1 SGHVS, CDR2 FNYEAQ. Trimming removed 0 bases at V and 4 bases at J, with 9 bases between. The CDR3 length is 15 residues. The CDR3 bases are TGTGCCAGCAGCTTAGCGGGAGGGGATAATGAAAAACTGTTTTTT. Protein product: CASSLAGGDNEKLFF.

This clone is judged medium-sized. This chain uses TRBV18 with TRBJ2-7; D uncertain. This CDR3 is 15 amino acids long. V lost 0 bases and J lost 0, with 9 bases in between. Germline CDR1 and CDR2: KGHSH and LQKENI. CDR3 sequence: CASSPPTTASYEQYF. The CDR3 nucleotides read TGTGCCAGCTCACCACCGACGACTGCCTCCTACGAGCAGTACTTC.

V and J are TRBV6-5 and TRBJ1-1; TRBD1 might be the D (5 bases). Germline values: CDR1 MNHEY, CDR2 SVGAGI. The CDR3 is 15 amino acids. The V and J ends lost 6 bases and 2 bases respectively, with 16 bases between them. The CDR3 region has the DNA TGTGCCAGCAGCCCACCAGGGCTTAGAAACACTGAAGCTTTCTTT. Protein sequence: CASSPPGLRNTEAFF.

V usage is TRBV5-1 and J usage is TRBJ2-7, with 13 bases aligning to TRBD2. Germline lookup yields CDR1 SGHRS and CDR2 YFSETQ. The V gene end was trimmed by 0 bases and the J gene end by 7 bases; junction bases not matched to a gene: 1. There are 14 residues in the CDR3. CDR3 protein: CASSLVLAGGEQYF. DNA of the CDR3: TGCGCCAGCAGCTTGGTACTAGCGGGAGGGGAGCAGTACTTC.

This sequence joins TRBV7-2 and TRBJ1-6; D is perhaps TRBD1 (6 bases). The CDR3 runs to 14 residues. V was clipped by 1 base and J by 9 bases, with 10 bases between them. Germline V gene data show CDR1 as SGHTA and CDR2 as FQGNSA. CDR3 protein: CASSLGTDRSPLHF. The CDR3 DNA reads as TGTGCCAGCAGCTTAGGGACAGATCGTTCACCCCTCCACTTT.

The chain uses TRBV29-1 and TRBJ2-7; the match to TRBD1 covers 10 bases. The CDR3 has 15 amino acids. Trimming at V came to 0 bases and at J to 2 bases, leaving 4 bases not matched to a gene. CDR1 is SQVTM and CDR2 is ANQGSEA in the germline V gene. CDR3 DNA sequence: TGCAGCGTTGAAGACAGGACAGGGGGGACCTACGAGCAGTACTTC. It encodes CSVEDRTGGTYEQYF.

V and J are TRBV10-3 and TRBJ2-7; D gene uncertain. V lost 4 bases, J lost 0 bases, and 7 bases lay in between. This CDR3 is built from 13 residues. In germline, CDR1 is ENHRY, CDR2 SYGVKD. The CDR3 spells CAISGEPSYEQYF. CDR3 DNA: TGTGCCATCAGTGGGGAACCCTCCTACGAGCAGTACTTC.

The chain employs TRBV27 and TRBJ2-3; TRBD1 matches 8 bases. Trimming removed 8 bases from V and 2 bases from J; junction bases left unmatched: 18. CDR1 and CDR2 from the germline V gene are MNHEY and SMNVEV (reference sequence). This CDR3 region has 18 residues. In DNA form, the CDR3 reads TGTGCCAGCTGGAGCAGGGGGCAGACCCACGCGATCACAGATACGCAGTATTTT. As protein: CASWSRGQTHAITDTQYF.

The CDR3 reads CASSGFRTDLNQPQHF. CDR3 DNA: TGTGCCAGCAGTGGATTCCGGACAGACTTAAATCAGCCCCAGCATTTT. V usage is TRBV6-1 and J usage is TRBJ1-5, with D maybe TRBD1 (6 bases). The V gene's germline CDR1 is MNHNS and CDR2 SASEGT. V was cut by 4 bases and J by 4 bases, with 17 bases left in between. CDR3 length equals 16 residues.

The chain links TRBV7-9 to TRBJ1-6; D is uncertain. The CDR3 is made up of 12 amino acids. In germline, CDR1 is SEHNR, CDR2 FQNEAQ (reference sequence). Trimming removed 5 bases at V and 10 bases at J, with 9 bases between. CDR3 in amino acids: CASSPGRSPLHF. The CDR3 DNA follows: TGTGCCAGCAGCCCCGGACGGTCACCCCTCCACTTT.

The V gene is TRBV13, the J gene TRBJ2-1; 8 bases match TRBD2. Germline V CDR1 and CDR2: PRHDT, FYEKMQ (reference sequence). With 8 bases clipped from V and 1 base from J, the junction kept 7 bases outside the gene matches. The CDR3 length is 15 residues. The chain's CDR3 is CASGKLADSYNEQFF. The CDR3, as DNA: TGTGCCAGCGGGAAACTAGCGGATTCCTACAATGAGCAGTTCTTC.

The chain joins TRBV6-5 to TRBJ1-1; D ambiguous. The CDR3 spans 15 residues. In germline, CDR1 is MNHEY, CDR2 SVGAGI. V lost 0 bases and J lost 0, with 8 bases in between. The CDR3: CASSYSWGMNTEAFF. The CDR3 coding sequence is TGTGCCAGCAGTTACTCGTGGGGTATGAACACTGAAGCTTTCTTT.

This clone was counted a few times. The gene calls are TRBV2 and TRBJ2-7; tentatively, D is TRBD1 (6 bases). The CDR3 length is 14 residues. V lost 7 bases and J lost 3, with 16 bases in between. In germline, CDR1 is SNHLY, CDR2 FYNNEI. CDR3 nucleotide sequence: TGTGCCAGCACGGAACAGGGTAGACGCTACGAGCAGTACTTC. Translated, it gives CASTEQGRRYEQYF.

This chain joins TRBV2 and TRBJ1-5; TRBD1 might be the D (6 bases). In germline, CDR1 is SNHLY, CDR2 FYNNEI. The CDR3 contains 14 residues. Trimming cost V 4 bases and J 3 bases, with 10 bases left between them. The CDR3 sequence is CASSVGQFNQPQHF. CDR3 coding DNA: TGTGCCAGCAGTGTAGGACAGTTCAATCAGCCCCAGCATTTT.

The CDR3 DNA follows: TGTGCCAGCAGCTTAGCGGGTGCGGGAGGCAATGAGCAGTTCTTC. Protein: CASSLAGAGGNEQFF. The chain has TRBV7-6 and TRBJ2-1; 8 bases fit TRBD2. The CDR3 has 15 amino acids. Germline V gene lookup returns CDR1 SGHVS and CDR2 FNYEAQ. V shed 0 bases and J 6 bases; nucleotides not matched to a gene: 4. The full variable domain, rest sourced from reference TRBV7-6 and TRBJ2-1, is GAGVSQSPRYKVTKRGQDVALRCDPISGHVSLYWYRQALGQGPEFLTYFNYEAQQDKSGLPNDRFSAERPEGSISTLTIQRTEQRDSAMYRCASSLAGAGGNEQFFGPGTRLTVL.

This chain links TRBV27 with TRBJ1-1, with D uncertain. The CDR3 runs 16 residues. CDR1 is MNHEY, CDR2 SMNVEV, per germline (reference sequence). Trimming took 0 bases from V and 2 from J, leaving 13 bases between them. CDR3 sequence (DNA): TGTGCCAGCAGTTTATCGAGCCCGCTATTAAACACTGAAGCTTTCTTT. Translation: CASSLSSPLLNTEAFF.

This chain joins TRBV5-1 and TRBJ2-1; 8 nucleotides agree with TRBD2. There are 21 residues in the CDR3. J was trimmed by 5 bases and V by 4 bases; bases with no gene match: 26. Germline CDR1 and CDR2: SGHRS and YFSETQ. The CDR3, as DNA: TGCGCCAGCAGCCCTGAGGCCTTGAGCTTTAGCGGGACCCTAGGCCACAATGAGCAGTTCTTC. This encodes CASSPEALSFSGTLGHNEQFF.

This clone has only a few counts. The J gene is TRBJ2-7, the V gene TRBV27; possible D gene TRBD1, 5 bases. CDR1 MNHEY and CDR2 SMNVEV come from the germline V gene (reference sequence). The CDR3 has 14 amino acids. DNA for the CDR3: TGTGCACTTAAAATTTCGAAGGGGTCCCCTTCGCAGTACTTC. Amino acids: CALKISKGSPSQYF.

The chain uses TRBV11-2 and TRBJ1-5; no clear D gene. Trimming took off 2 bases at V and 6 bases at J, with 8 bases between the two ends. The CDR3 has 13 residues. Per germline, CDR1 SGHAT and CDR2 FQNNGV. The CDR3 DNA reads as TGTGCCAGCAGCTTAAATCGCCTTCAGCCCCAGCATTTT. Translation: CASSLNRLQPQHF.

This rearrangement joins TRBV19 to TRBJ2-7; no clear D gene. The V gene lost 5 bases and the J gene lost 0 bases, with 8 bases spanning the gap. The CDR3 has 13 residues. Germline loops: CDR1 LNHDA, CDR2 SQIVND (reference sequence). The CDR3 loop reads CASSYTHSYEQYF. CDR3 bases: TGTGCCAGTAGTTATACACACTCCTACGAGCAGTACTTC. The whole variable domain, remainder taken from reference TRBV19 and TRBJ2-7, is DGGITQSPKYLFRKEGQNVTLSCEQNLNHDAMYWYRQDPGQGLRLIYYSQIVNDFQKGDIAEGYSVSREKKESFPLTVTSAQKNPTAFYLCASSYTHSYEQYFGPGTRLTVT.

The chain combines TRBV2 with TRBJ2-1, with D unresolved. The CDR3 has 15 amino acids. Germline CDR1 SNHLY, CDR2 FYNNEI. V was cut by 2 bases and J by 1 base, with 9 bases left in between. CDR3 loop: CASSELGSSYNEQFF. The CDR3 region has the DNA TGTGCCAGCAGTGAACTCGGGTCTTCCTACAATGAGCAGTTCTTC.

The rearrangement uses TRBV27 and TRBJ2-2, with D perhaps matching TRBD1 or TRBD2 (5 bases each). Germline V lookup: CDR1 MNHEY, CDR2 SMNVEV (reference sequence). V lost 4 bases, J lost 0 bases, and 18 bases lay in between. There are 18 residues in the CDR3. The CDR3 bases are TGTGCCAGCAGTTCCCGGGACGGAATGATATCGAACACCGGGGAGCTGTTTTTT. This gives the protein CASSSRDGMISNTGELFF.

This rearrangement joins TRBV5-1 to TRBJ2-2; TRBD2 aligns across 11 bases. CDR1 is SGHRS and CDR2 is YFSETQ in the germline V gene. This CDR3 has 20 amino acids. V lost 5 bases, J lost 0 bases, and 15 bases stayed unmatched. CDR3 residues: CASRLGTLAGDIANTGELFF. DNA of the CDR3: TGCGCCAGCAGACTGGGGACACTAGCGGGAGACATCGCGAACACCGGGGAGCTGTTTTTT. The complete variable domain, with remaining parts taken from reference TRBV5-1 and TRBJ2-2, reads KAGVTQTPRYLIKTRGQQVTLSCSPISGHRSVSWYQQTPGQGLQFLFEYFSETQRNKGNFPGRFSGRQFSNSRSEMNVSTLELGDSALYLCASRLGTLAGDIANTGELFFGEGSRLTVL.

The table lists this clone with a count of one. The V and J genes are TRBV12-3 or TRBV12-4 and TRBJ1-4, with D possibly matching TRBD1 (6 bases). V was trimmed by 2 bases and J by 5 bases, leaving 6 bases between them. The CDR3 spans 13 residues. The CDR3 DNA reads as TGTGCCAGCAGTTTAAGGGGGAATGAAAAACTGTTTTTT. This encodes CASSLRGNEKLFF.

The chain employs TRBV27 and TRBJ1-2; D remains unclear. Germline assignment: CDR1 MNHEY and CDR2 SMNVEV (reference sequence). Trimming removed 6 bases from V and 4 bases from J, with 12 bases in between. This CDR3 is built from 13 residues. The CDR3 nucleotides are TGTGCCAGCAGCACGGACGGGATCTATGGCTACACCTTC. Translated: CASSTDGIYGYTF.

V is TRBV3-1 (or the pseudogene TRBV3-2) and J is TRBJ2-7; D is perhaps TRBD2 (6 bases). The CDR3 extends over 13 amino acids. Per germline, CDR1 LGHDT and CDR2 YNNKEL (reference sequence). With 4 bases removed from V and 6 bases from J, the gap between germline ends came to 13 bases. The CDR3 DNA reads as TGTGCCAGCAGCCCGGGACTCCCTGTCGAGCAGTACTTC. Residues: CASSPGLPVEQYF.

The chain combines TRBV9 with TRBJ2-5, with 10 bases fitting TRBD2. The CDR3 covers 14 residues. Trimming at V came to 4 bases and at J to 2 bases, leaving 2 bases not matched to a gene. Germline V CDR1 and CDR2: SGDLS, YYNGEE. CDR3: CASSLSGRQETQYF. DNA for the CDR3: TGTGCCAGCAGCCTTAGCGGGAGGCAAGAGACCCAGTACTTC. Drawing the rest from reference TRBV9 and TRBJ2-5, the complete variable domain is DSGVTQTPKHLITATGQRVTLRCSPRSGDLSVYWYQQSLDQGLQFLIQYYNGEERAKGNILERFSAQQFPDLHSELNLSSLELGDSALYFCASSLSGRQETQYFGPGTRLLVL.

The rearrangement joins TRBV2 to TRBJ2-1; D might be TRBD1 (6 bases). Germline CDR1 reads SNHLY; CDR2 reads FYNNEI. V dropped 4 bases and J dropped 4 bases, with 14 bases sitting between them. The CDR3 consists of 15 residues. CDR3 coding DNA: TGTGCCAGCAGTGTCGAACAGGGCGGGTACAATGAGCAGTTCTTC. It encodes CASSVEQGGYNEQFF.

V and J are TRBV5-1 and TRBJ2-1; the match to TRBD2 covers 11 bases. V lost 1 base, J lost 6 bases, and 3 bases stayed unmatched. Germline assignment: CDR1 SGHRS and CDR2 YFSETQ. This CDR3 region has 15 residues. CDR3 amino acids: CASSLWLAGGNEQFF. The CDR3 coding sequence is TGCGCCAGCAGCTTGTGGCTAGCGGGAGGCAATGAGCAGTTCTTC.

V gene TRBV3-1 (or the pseudogene TRBV3-2) combines with J gene TRBJ2-7; D is uncertain. Trimming shortened V by 1 base and J by 5 bases, and 15 bases separated the two germline ends. The CDR3 has 15 residues. Germline V gene sequence: CDR1 LGHDT, CDR2 YNNKEL (reference sequence). The CDR3 DNA reads TGTGCCAGCAGCCAAGTAGGTTCCCGCCACCACGAGCAGTACTTC. Translating gives CASSQVGSRHHEQYF.